The entry below gives a single TCR beta chain sequence along with its context. This entry belongs to a study of cytomegalovirus exposure and HLA in healthy donors. This CDR3 is built from 19 residues. Germline CDR1 reads SGHVS; CDR2 reads FNYEAQ. V was clipped by 5 bases and J by 4 bases; unmatched bases: 14. This PCR relied on a set of 60 Vbeta primers and 13 Jbeta primers. Sequencing used immunoSEQ multiplex PCR; TCRdb keeps in-frame clones, though not all of them. The data hold around 110,000 clones, with roughly two thirds observed a single time. Sequencing input: PBMCs. The clonotype was recovered from a female donor in good health and CMV-seronegative. The chain uses TRBV7-6 and TRBJ2-5; 15 nucleotides match TRBD2. This CDR3 reads CASSHGPGLAGGRLETQYF. The CDR3 region has the DNA TGTGCCAGCAGCCATGGTCCCGGACTAGCGGGAGGGCGGCTAGAGACCCAGTACTTC.